This T cell receptor beta chain was recorded in a study of beta chain features in type 1 diabetes. Study context: Cell yields, gender and age were comparable in patients and healthy donors.

Notes on this clone: What it binds is not known.

Sequencing targeted expressed TCRB transcripts, as all isolated RNA had been reverse transcribed. Method: immunoSEQ multiplex PCR; TCRdb's copy keeps in-frame clones and lacks some. Of 630,000 or so clones in the sample, roughly an eighth are singletons; the top ten hold 0.035% to 0.045%. Germline CDR1 is MDHEN and CDR2 is SYDVKM. The CDR3 totals 15 residues. V was trimmed by 8 bases and J by 3 bases, leaving 19 bases between them. Study conclusions and caveats: Moderate but significant shortening of TCRB CDR3s was recorded in all four CD4+ subsets from Type 1 diabetes patients. Whether HLA type affects TCRB rearrangement stayed undetermined in the present work. cDNA-based sequencing might over-represent cells highly expressing TCR.

The sequenced sample was naive CD4+ T cells from blood. This chain joins TRBV28 and TRBJ1-1; maybe TRBD1 (5 bases). The source of this sequence is a man aged 18-30 years with type 1 diabetes. The CDR3 region has the DNA TGTGCCAGCTCTTCATACGCAGTAGGGGACACTGAAGCTTTCTTT. This sequence encodes CASSSYAVGDTEAFF.